The 32 T cell receptor beta chains reported below all come from one sample, sequenced in a study of T-cell reconstitution after alpha-beta-depleted transplantation in children. It was with unique molecular identifiers that the TCRbeta library was prepared. TCRdb reprocessed the PCR reads via MiXCR and lists one record per CDR3 protein. This table has roughly 98,000 distinct CDR3 sequences, around 15% appearing once. Sequences were derived from PBMCs, mostly from graft donor cells, sampled 180 days after TCRalphabeta/CD19-depleted stem cell transplant. The receptors derive from a male patient aged 2 to 9 who had a stem cell transplant for acute lymphoblastic leukemia, so the T cells may come from the graft donor.

This clonotype was counted between two and nine times. The chain is built from TRBV7-2 and TRBJ2-5; D is perhaps TRBD2 (6 bases). Trimming pared 4 bases from V and 5 bases from J, leaving 17 bases between. The germline V gene has CDR1 SGHTA and CDR2 FQGNSA. The CDR3 totals 15 residues. Here the CDR3 DNA reads TGTGCCAGCAGCTCCCCAGCGGGTCGTGGGGAGACCCAGTACTTC. It codes for CASSSPAGRGETQYF.

Only a few counts were recorded for this clonotype. This rearrangement joins TRBV7-2 to TRBJ1-2, with D unclear. This CDR3 is 11 amino acids long. Trimming cost V 5 bases and J 3 bases, with 4 bases left between them. Germline V gene sequence: CDR1 SGHTA, CDR2 FQGNSA. This CDR3 reads CASSEYYGYTF. The CDR3 region has the DNA TGTGCCAGCAGCGAGTACTATGGCTACACCTTC.

In this sample, this clonotype turned up a few times. The genes are TRBV29-1 and TRBJ2-5, with 9 bases matching TRBD1. The CDR3 consists of 18 residues. Germline assignment: CDR1 SQVTM and CDR2 ANQGSEA. V shed 2 bases, J shed 4 bases, and the junction held 17 bases outside the gene matches. CDR3 protein: CSVEPGQGIFGVGETQYF. For the CDR3, the DNA is TGCAGCGTTGAACCGGGACAGGGAATTTTTGGAGTAGGAGAGACCCAGTACTTC.

CDR3 loop: CASSLKGHRDQETQYF. CDR3 nucleotide sequence: TGTGCCAGCAGCTTAAAAGGGCACAGGGACCAAGAGACCCAGTACTTC. The chain carries TRBV7-8 and TRBJ2-5; tentative D call: TRBD1 (6 bases). Germline CDR1 is SGHVS and CDR2 is FQNEAQ. V was pared by 2 bases and J by 0 bases, with 13 bases between. The CDR3 covers 16 residues.

In this sample, this clonotype turned up a few times. The chain combines TRBV7-2 with TRBJ2-1, with 10 positions matching TRBD2. This CDR3 region has 16 residues. Per germline, CDR1 SGHTA and CDR2 FQGNSA. J lost 6 bases, V lost 4 bases, and 9 bases had no gene match. DNA for the CDR3: TGTGCCAGCAGCTGGCCAGCGGGGGGGCGAATCAATGAGCAGTTCTTC. It codes for CASSWPAGGRINEQFF.

This clonotype appeared a few times. The chain combines TRBV5-1 with TRBJ2-1; 11 positions agree with TRBD1. The CDR3 loop spans 15 amino acids. CDR1 is SGHRS and CDR2 is YFSETQ in the germline V gene. The trim removed 4 bases at V and 10 bases at J, leaving 10 bases unmatched. As DNA, the CDR3 is TGCGCCAGCAGCGGAGGACAGGGGGCGGGAGGAGAGCAGTTCTTC. Translating it yields CASSGGQGAGGEQFF. The full variable domain, completed using reference TRBV5-1 and TRBJ2-1, is KAGVTQTPRYLIKTRGQQVTLSCSPISGHRSVSWYQQTPGQGLQFLFEYFSETQRNKGNFPGRFSGRQFSNSRSEMNVSTLELGDSALYLCASSGGQGAGGEQFFGPGTRLTVL.

The rearrangement uses TRBV7-9 and TRBJ2-1, with a possible D match to TRBD1 (5 bases). CDR1 is SEHNR and CDR2 is FQNEAQ in the germline V gene (reference sequence). This CDR3 region has 14 residues. V was clipped by 0 bases and J by 7 bases, with 10 bases between them. CDR3 sequence reads: CASSLAVRVNEQFF. Here the CDR3 DNA reads TGTGCCAGCAGCTTAGCGGTCAGGGTAAATGAGCAGTTCTTC.

The chain links TRBV25-1 to TRBJ2-7, with D uncertain. Trimming stripped 4 bases from V and 0 bases from J, with 10 bases between. Per germline, CDR1 MGHDK and CDR2 SYGVNS. CDR3 length equals 14 residues. In DNA, the CDR3 is TGTGCCAGCAGTGTTGGACGGAGCTCCTACGAGCAGTACTTC. Protein product: CASSVGRSSYEQYF.

The chain links TRBV27 to TRBJ2-6, with 7 nucleotides matching TRBD1. V dropped 0 bases and J dropped 3; count of bases not matched to a gene: 14. This CDR3 is 20 amino acids long. CDR1 and CDR2 from the germline V gene are MNHEY and SMNVEV (reference sequence). The CDR3 nucleotides are TGTGCCAGCAGTTTATCCCCCATAAAACAGGGGTTCGGTGGGGCCAACGTCCTGACTTTC. Translated: CASSLSPIKQGFGGANVLTF. The whole variable domain, remainder taken from reference TRBV27 and TRBJ2-6, is EAQVTQNPRYLITVTGKKLTVTCSQNMNHEYMSWYRQDPGLGLRQIYYSMNVEVTDKGDVPEGYKVSRKEKRNFPLILESPSPNQTSLYFCASSLSPIKQGFGGANVLTFGAGSRLTVL.

This clonotype was observed a few times. V usage is TRBV6-1 and J usage is TRBJ1-2, with a weak D call TRBD1 (5 bases). Looked up from germline, CDR1 is MNHNS and CDR2 is SASEGT. V was cut by 7 bases and J by 1 base, with 19 bases left in between. The CDR3 is made up of 16 amino acids. The CDR3 reads CASKSSHDRDNYGYTF. DNA of the CDR3: TGTGCCAGCAAGTCTTCACACGACAGAGATAACTATGGCTACACCTTC.

This clonotype was seen a few times. The chain carries TRBV3-1 and TRBJ2-1; 11 bases map to TRBD2. The trim removed 4 bases at V and 4 bases at J, leaving 3 bases unmatched. There are 15 residues in the CDR3. Germline V lookup: CDR1 LGHDT, CDR2 YNNKEL (reference sequence). CDR3 DNA: TGTGCCAGCAGCCGACTAGCGGGGCCGTACAATGAGCAGTTCTTC. Residues: CASSRLAGPYNEQFF.

This chain links TRBV5-1 with TRBJ2-1, with 8 bases that match TRBD2. V trimming: 1 base; J trimming: 3 bases; junction bases outside the gene matches: 3. CDR1 is SGHRS and CDR2 is YFSETQ in the germline V gene. This CDR3 has 15 amino acids. DNA for the CDR3: TGCGCCAGCAGCTTGTCGGGGGGGCACTACAATGAGCAGTTCTTC. Encoded protein: CASSLSGGHYNEQFF.

This clonotype occurred many times. The chain has TRBV12-3 or TRBV12-4 and TRBJ1-5; tentative D call: TRBD1 (6 bases). The CDR3 totals 16 residues. Trimming removed 2 bases at V and 4 bases at J, with 15 bases between. CDR3 coding DNA: TGTGCCAGCAGTTTAAACCCTCTAAGGGGGAATCAGCCCCAGCATTTT. As protein: CASSLNPLRGNQPQHF.

A few counts support this clonotype. The V gene is TRBV25-1, the J gene TRBJ2-1; the match to TRBD1 covers 7 bases. The J segment lost 8 bases and the V segment lost 6 bases, leaving 4 bases of the junction unmatched. This CDR3 spans 12 amino acids. Germline V gene lookup returns CDR1 MGHDK and CDR2 SYGVNS. The CDR3 sequence: CASSGQDYEQFF. CDR3 nucleotide sequence: TGTGCCAGCAGCGGACAGGACTATGAGCAGTTCTTC.

J is TRBJ1-1 and V is TRBV13, with D possibly matching TRBD1 (5 bases). Germline V lookup: CDR1 PRHDT, CDR2 FYEKMQ (reference sequence). V lost 4 bases and J lost 4, with 13 bases in between. CDR3 length: 14 amino acids. CDR3 protein: CASSWGRVGTEAFF. The CDR3 DNA reads as TGTGCCAGCAGCTGGGGGAGGGTGGGCACTGAAGCTTTCTTT.

The chain is built from TRBV6-2 or TRBV6-3 and TRBJ1-1; D uncertain. V shed 0 bases and J shed 1 base, with 15 bases lying between them. The CDR3 is 17 amino acids. Germline CDR1 reads MNHEY; CDR2 reads SVGEGT. CDR3 residues: CASSYSKVGTRNTEAFF. CDR3 in DNA: TGTGCCAGCAGTTACTCGAAGGTGGGCACTAGGAACACTGAAGCTTTCTTT.

This clonotype was found many times. J is TRBJ2-1 and V is TRBV29-1, with 9 positions matching TRBD1. CDR1 is SQVTM, CDR2 ANQGSEA, per germline. This CDR3 comprises 14 residues. V lost 2 bases and J lost 3; bases outside the gene matches: 2. CDR3 sequence reads: CSVERTGVYNEQFF. CDR3 nucleotide sequence: TGCAGCGTTGAACGGACAGGGGTCTACAATGAGCAGTTCTTC.

The chain joins TRBV18 to TRBJ2-1; 11 nucleotides line up with TRBD2. V shed 3 bases and J 4 bases; nucleotides not matched to a gene: 2. The germline gives CDR1 KGHSH, CDR2 LQKENI. The CDR3 length is 15 residues. CDR3 DNA: TGTGCCAGCTCACCGGGACTAGCGGCGTACAATGAGCAGTTCTTC. It specifies CASSPGLAAYNEQFF.

The chain employs TRBV25-1 and TRBJ1-2, with D unclear. Trimming left V 4 bases short and J 4 bases short, with 16 bases between. Germline-derived CDR1 and CDR2 are MGHDK and SYGVNS. The CDR3 runs to 15 residues. Written as DNA, the CDR3 is TGTGCCAGCAGTGCCTCCTGGGGTGAGACCTATGGCTACACCTTC. It encodes CASSASWGETYGYTF.

The sample holds a few counts of this clonotype. The rearrangement links TRBV7-2 to TRBJ1-5; D call uncertain. This CDR3 has 15 residues. The ends were cut back, 3 bases at V and 3 bases at J, with 12 bases in the middle. Per the germline V gene, CDR1 is SGHTA and CDR2 is FQGNSA. The CDR3: CASSLGWRDNQPQHF. In nucleotides, the CDR3 is TGTGCCAGCAGCTTGGGTTGGCGTGACAATCAGCCCCAGCATTTT.

The rearrangement joins TRBV7-9 to TRBJ2-7, with D perhaps TRBD1 (5 bases). Trimming removed 3 bases from V and 0 bases from J, with 6 bases in between. The CDR3 has 13 amino acids. Germline loops: CDR1 SEHNR, CDR2 FQNEAQ (reference sequence). CDR3 sequence (DNA): TGTGCCAGCAGCTTTAGGGGCTCCTACGAGCAGTACTTC. Residues: CASSFRGSYEQYF. The variable domain in full, with the rest retrieved from reference TRBV7-9 and TRBJ2-7, is DTGVSQNPRHKITKRGQNVTFRCDPISEHNRLYWYRQTLGQGPEFLTYFQNEAQLEKSRLLSDRFSAERPKGSFSTLEIQRTEQGDSAMYLCASSFRGSYEQYFGPGTRLTVT.

V is TRBV3-1 and J is TRBJ2-1, with TRBD1 matching 9 bases. J gave up 3 bases and V 5 bases, and 11 bases lay outside the gene matches. Germline CDR1 is LGHDT and CDR2 is YNNKEL (reference sequence). The CDR3 runs 17 residues. CDR3 in amino acids: CASSEPGQGGLYNEQFF. For the CDR3, the DNA is TGTGCCAGCAGCGAACCGGGACAGGGAGGCCTCTACAATGAGCAGTTCTTC.

Details on this clonotype: At one end, the junction sequence differs from germline, possibly due to a read error. The CDR3 bases are TGCGCCAGCAACCAAGTGGGGGGGGGGCCCTACAATGAGCAGTTCTTC. It yields the protein CASNQVGGGPYNEQFF. This chain connects TRBV4-3 to TRBJ2-1; D might be TRBD2 (7 bases). The germline V gene encodes CDR1 LGHNA and CDR2 YSLEER. The CDR3 has 16 residues.

This clonotype was counted a few times. The V gene is TRBV6-5, the J gene TRBJ2-2, with a possible D match to TRBD1 (5 bases). V lost 6 bases and J lost 1, with 15 bases in between. CDR3 size: 16 residues. The germline V gene has CDR1 MNHEY and CDR2 SVGAGI. CDR3 in DNA: TGTGCCAGCAGCCGCGACAGACCCTTGAACACCGGGGAGCTGTTTTTT. It yields the protein CASSRDRPLNTGELFF.

This clonotype was observed a few times. V and J are TRBV5-1 and TRBJ2-7, with 8 nucleotides matching TRBD2. CDR1 and CDR2 (germline): SGHRS, YFSETQ. The CDR3 length is 15 residues. With 1 base clipped from V and 4 bases from J, the junction kept 7 bases outside the gene matches. The CDR3 sequence is CASSLSERGKYEQYF. The CDR3 bases are TGCGCCAGCAGCTTGAGTGAGCGGGGGAAGTACGAGCAGTACTTC.

V is TRBV5-1 and J is TRBJ2-1; the D gene could be TRBD1 or TRBD2 (6 bases each). Trimming cost V 0 bases and J 6 bases, with 13 bases left between them. CDR1 SGHRS and CDR2 YFSETQ come from the germline V gene. The CDR3 is 15 residues long. The CDR3 here is CASSLAPGAINEQFF. CDR3 in DNA: TGCGCCAGCAGCTTGGCCCCGGGGGCGATCAATGAGCAGTTCTTC.

This clonotype has only a few counts. The V gene is TRBV4-3, the J gene TRBJ2-3; D ambiguous. Germline lookup yields CDR1 LGHNA and CDR2 YSLEER. The CDR3 is 12 amino acids. V lost 0 bases and J lost 6, with 4 bases in between. CDR3 amino acids: CASSQDGDTQYF. The CDR3 coding sequence is TGCGCCAGCAGCCAAGATGGGGATACGCAGTATTTT.

The CDR3 loop is CSAPRGNEKLFF. Here the CDR3 DNA reads TGCAGTGCTCCTCGGGGTAATGAAAAACTGTTTTTT. The chain carries TRBV20-1 and TRBJ1-4; no firm D call. Trimming shortened V by 5 bases and J by 4 bases, and 8 bases separated the two germline ends. Per germline, CDR1 DFQATT and CDR2 SNEGSKA (reference sequence). There are 12 residues in the CDR3.

This clonotype occurred a few times. The rearrangement uses TRBV5-1 and TRBJ2-5; D is possibly TRBD1 (7 bases). Trimming removed 4 bases from V and 4 bases from J, with 20 bases in between. CDR1 and CDR2 from the germline V gene are SGHRS and YFSETQ. The CDR3 is 16 residues long. The CDR3 loop is CASSANRAGGRETQYF. CDR3 bases: TGCGCCAGCAGCGCGAACCGGGCAGGGGGGCGAGAGACCCAGTACTTC. The variable domain in full, completed from reference TRBV5-1 and TRBJ2-5, reads KAGVTQTPRYLIKTRGQQVTLSCSPISGHRSVSWYQQTPGQGLQFLFEYFSETQRNKGNFPGRFSGRQFSNSRSEMNVSTLELGDSALYLCASSANRAGGRETQYFGPGTRLLVL.

This clonotype was observed a handful of times. The V and J genes are TRBV20-1 and TRBJ2-5; D call uncertain. The CDR3 is made up of 12 amino acids. Per germline, CDR1 DFQATT and CDR2 SNEGSKA (reference sequence). Trimming removed 3 bases from V and 1 base from J, with 6 bases in between. This chain's CDR3 is CSARIGQETQYF. The CDR3, as DNA: TGCAGTGCTAGGATTGGCCAAGAGACCCAGTACTTC.

This clonotype has ten or more counts. The CDR3 reads CSAWTGTLLGGYTF. Here the CDR3 DNA reads TGCAGCGCCTGGACAGGGACCCTTCTTGGGGGCTACACCTTC. The chain combines TRBV29-1 with TRBJ1-2, with 8 bases aligning to TRBD1. V was clipped by 7 bases and J by 8 bases; unmatched bases: 15. The CDR3 totals 14 residues. Germline V gives CDR1 SQVTM, CDR2 ANQGSEA.

The CDR3 sequence is CASSAGGNRKSIADTQYF. In DNA, the CDR3 is TGTGCCAGCAGTGCCGGGGGTAACAGGAAAAGTATAGCAGATACGCAGTATTTT. V usage is TRBV25-1 and J usage is TRBJ2-3; D might be TRBD2 (6 bases). The germline V and J ends were trimmed by 4 bases and 4 bases, with 24 bases remaining between them. CDR1 and CDR2 from the germline V gene are MGHDK and SYGVNS. This CDR3 has 18 residues.